The T cell receptor (beta chain) described here comes from a study of PD-L1 blockade in urothelial cancer. Study context: Analyzed time points were 3 weeks (second dose) and 6 weeks after therapy began. Typically, measured as a median, blood samples had over 120,000 T cells. Whole-study results and caveats: Below-median pretreatment blood TCR clonality predicted better survival.

Sequencing used immunoSEQ multiplex PCR; TCRdb keeps in-frame clones, though not all of them. Of tens of thousands of clones in the sample, 84% were seen once. The CDR3 contains 12 residues. V dropped 4 bases and J dropped 0 bases, with 4 bases sitting between them. The germline gives CDR1 SGHRS, CDR2 YFSETQ. Points on this clone: What it recognizes is unknown.

The chain couples TRBV5-1 to TRBJ2-5; D uncertain. The origin of this receptor is a man aged 70 or older with urothelial cancer. The sequenced sample was PBMCs, obtained around atezolizumab (anti-PD-L1) treatment. The CDR3 region is CASSPDQETQYF. DNA of the CDR3: TGCGCCAGCAGCCCCGACCAAGAGACCCAGTACTTC.